This T cell receptor (beta chain) was retrieved from a study of vaccination and CD4 T cells after COVID-19. Overall study context: Nasal swab PCR showed SARS-CoV-2 in convalescent patients, under 10 with mild and one with severe disease. The stimulus for the cells was overlapping spike peptides derived from SARS-CoV-2, HCoV-NL63, HCoV-OC43 and HCoV-229E. Study-wide results and caveats: Analysis of convalescent patients found that 304 of 307 vaccine-specific clones were spike mono-reactive.

Treatment of the sample: approximately nine-day PBMC culture with coronavirus spike peptide pools or control peptides (ViraFEST assay). A note on this clonotype: The antigen remains unidentified.

The assay that was used to sequence DNA from cultured CD4+ T cells was the Oncomine TCR Beta short-read assay. The authors extracted genomic DNA from cultured CD4+ T cells. TCRdb processed the PCR reads anew with MiXCR; each CDR3 protein has one entry. The repertoire includes about 18,000 distinct CDR3 sequences, roughly three fifths of them detected once, and roughly 10% sits in the top ten. Germline CDR1 is MNHEY and CDR2 is SMNVEV (reference sequence). The junction had 13 bases not matched to a gene; V was cut back by 3 bases and J by 1 base. CDR3 length: 18 residues. The TCR comes from a human donor who had recovered from COVID-19. The sample taken for sequencing was CD4+ T cells from blood, cultured in vitro. The rearrangement joins TRBV27 to TRBJ2-7; 9 bases are a match to TRBD2. This CDR3 reads CASSFRMVAGVGSYEQYF. Here the CDR3 DNA reads TGTGCCAGCAGTTTTAGGATGGTAGCGGGAGTAGGATCCTACGAGCAGTACTTC.